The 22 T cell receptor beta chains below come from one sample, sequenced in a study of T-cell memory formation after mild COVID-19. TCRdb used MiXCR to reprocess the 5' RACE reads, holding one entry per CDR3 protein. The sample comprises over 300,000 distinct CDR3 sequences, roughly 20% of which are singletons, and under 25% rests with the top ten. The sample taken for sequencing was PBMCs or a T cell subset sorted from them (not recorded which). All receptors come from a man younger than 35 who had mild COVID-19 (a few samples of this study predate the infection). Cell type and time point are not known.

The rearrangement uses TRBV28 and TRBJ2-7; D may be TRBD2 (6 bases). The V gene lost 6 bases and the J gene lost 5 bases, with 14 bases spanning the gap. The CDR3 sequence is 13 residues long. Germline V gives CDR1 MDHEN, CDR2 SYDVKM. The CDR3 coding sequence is TGTGCCAGCAGGCCCGGGGGACTCCACGAGCAGTACGTC. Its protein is CASRPGGLHEQYV.

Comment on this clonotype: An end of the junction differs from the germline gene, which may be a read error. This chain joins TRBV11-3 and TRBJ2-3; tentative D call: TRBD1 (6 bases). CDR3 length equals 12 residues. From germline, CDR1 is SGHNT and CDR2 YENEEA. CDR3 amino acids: CASSSPAGTLHF. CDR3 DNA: TGTGCCAGCAGCTCGCCCGCCGGGACACTTCATTTT.

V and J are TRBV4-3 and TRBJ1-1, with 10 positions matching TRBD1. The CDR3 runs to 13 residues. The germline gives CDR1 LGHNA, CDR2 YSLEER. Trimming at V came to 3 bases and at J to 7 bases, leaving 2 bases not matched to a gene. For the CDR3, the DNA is TGCGCCAGCAGCCAGGGACAGGGGCTTGAAGCTTTCTTT. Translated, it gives CASSQGQGLEAFF.

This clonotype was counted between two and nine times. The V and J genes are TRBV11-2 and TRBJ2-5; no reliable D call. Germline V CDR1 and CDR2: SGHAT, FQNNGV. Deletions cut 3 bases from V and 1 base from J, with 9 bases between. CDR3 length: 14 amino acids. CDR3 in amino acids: CASSFSFIQETQYF. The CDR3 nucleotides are TGTGCCAGCAGCTTCTCCTTCATCCAAGAGACCCAGTACTTC.

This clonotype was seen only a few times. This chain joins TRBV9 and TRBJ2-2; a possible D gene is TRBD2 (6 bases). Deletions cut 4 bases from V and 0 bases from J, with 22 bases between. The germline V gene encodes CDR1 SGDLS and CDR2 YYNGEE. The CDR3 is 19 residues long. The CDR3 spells CASSSARGTIGANTGELFF. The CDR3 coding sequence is TGTGCCAGCAGCTCAGCCCGGGGGACGATAGGGGCGAACACCGGGGAGCTGTTTTTT.

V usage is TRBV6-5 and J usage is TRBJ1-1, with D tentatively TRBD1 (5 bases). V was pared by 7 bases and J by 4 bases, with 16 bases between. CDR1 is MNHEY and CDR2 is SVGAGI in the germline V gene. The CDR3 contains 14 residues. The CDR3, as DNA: TGTGCCAGCACCTCGGTAGGGGAGGGCACTGAAGCTTTCTTT. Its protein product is CASTSVGEGTEAFF.

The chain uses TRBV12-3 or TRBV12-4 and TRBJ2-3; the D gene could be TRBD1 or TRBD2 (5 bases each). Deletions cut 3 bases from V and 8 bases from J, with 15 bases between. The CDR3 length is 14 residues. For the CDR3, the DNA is TGTGCCAGCAGTTTCGGGGCAGGGCCCGTTACGCAGTATTTT. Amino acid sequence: CASSFGAGPVTQYF.

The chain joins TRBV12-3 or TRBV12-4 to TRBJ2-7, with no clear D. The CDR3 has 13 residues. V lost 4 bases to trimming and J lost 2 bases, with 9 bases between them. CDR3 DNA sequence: TGTGCCAGCAGTTCCCCCAGGACCTACGAGCAGTACTTC. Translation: CASSSPRTYEQYF.

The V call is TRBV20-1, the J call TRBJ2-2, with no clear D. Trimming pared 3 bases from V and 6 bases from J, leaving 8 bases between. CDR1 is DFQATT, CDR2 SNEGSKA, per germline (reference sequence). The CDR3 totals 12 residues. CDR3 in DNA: TGCAGTGCTAGCCTCCTAGCCGGGGAGCTGTTTTTT. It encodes CSASLLAGELFF.

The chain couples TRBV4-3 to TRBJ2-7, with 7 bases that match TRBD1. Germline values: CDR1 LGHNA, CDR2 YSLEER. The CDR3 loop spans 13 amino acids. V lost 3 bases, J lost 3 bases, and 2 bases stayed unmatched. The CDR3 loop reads CASSHGTDYEQYF. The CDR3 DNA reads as TGCGCCAGCAGCCACGGGACAGACTACGAGCAGTACTTC.

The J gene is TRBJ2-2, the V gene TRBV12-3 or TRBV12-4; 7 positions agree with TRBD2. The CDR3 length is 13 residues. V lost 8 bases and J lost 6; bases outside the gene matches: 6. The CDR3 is CASFGGLAGELFF. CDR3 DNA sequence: TGTGCCAGCTTCGGGGGGTTGGCCGGGGAGCTGTTTTTT.

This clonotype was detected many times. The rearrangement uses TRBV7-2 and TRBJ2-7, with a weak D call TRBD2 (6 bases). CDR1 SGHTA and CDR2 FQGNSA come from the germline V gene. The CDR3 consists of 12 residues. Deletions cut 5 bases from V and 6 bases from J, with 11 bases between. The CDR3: CASSPSGVEQYV. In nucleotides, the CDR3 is TGTGCCAGCAGCCCCTCGGGGGTCGAGCAGTACGTC.

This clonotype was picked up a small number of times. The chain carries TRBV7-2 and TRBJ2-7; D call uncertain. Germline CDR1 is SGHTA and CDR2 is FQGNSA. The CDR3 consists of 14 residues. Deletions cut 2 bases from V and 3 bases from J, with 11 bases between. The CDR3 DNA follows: TGTGCCAGCAGCTTATTGGGTACAGTCTACGAGCAGTACTTC. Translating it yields CASSLLGTVYEQYF.

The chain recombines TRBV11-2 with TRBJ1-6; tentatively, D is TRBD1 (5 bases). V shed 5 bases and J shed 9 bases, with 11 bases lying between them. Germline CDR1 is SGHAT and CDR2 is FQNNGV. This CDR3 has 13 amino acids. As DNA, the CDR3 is TGTGCCAGCAGCGGACATGGTTTTTCACCCCTCCACTTT. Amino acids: CASSGHGFSPLHF.

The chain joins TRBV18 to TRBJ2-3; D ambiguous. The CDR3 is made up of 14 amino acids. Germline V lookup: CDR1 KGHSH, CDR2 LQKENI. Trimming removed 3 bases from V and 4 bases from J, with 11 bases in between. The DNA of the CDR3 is TGTGCCAGCTCACCGGGTCTAACAGCAGATACGCAGTATTTT. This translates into CASSPGLTADTQYF.

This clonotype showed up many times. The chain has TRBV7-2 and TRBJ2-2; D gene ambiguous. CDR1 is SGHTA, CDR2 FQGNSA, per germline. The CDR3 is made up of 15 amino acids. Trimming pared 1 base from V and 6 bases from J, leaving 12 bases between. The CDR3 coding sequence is TGTGCCAGCAGCTTAGTGACACTCGGCCCCGGGGAGCTGTTTTTT. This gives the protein CASSLVTLGPGELFF.

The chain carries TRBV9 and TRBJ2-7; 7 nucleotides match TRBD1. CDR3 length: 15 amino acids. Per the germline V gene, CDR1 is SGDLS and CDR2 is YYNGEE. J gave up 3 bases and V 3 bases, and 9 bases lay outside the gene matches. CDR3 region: CASSAAGGTYYEQYF. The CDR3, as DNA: TGTGCCAGCAGCGCAGCAGGGGGTACTTACTACGAGCAGTACTTC.

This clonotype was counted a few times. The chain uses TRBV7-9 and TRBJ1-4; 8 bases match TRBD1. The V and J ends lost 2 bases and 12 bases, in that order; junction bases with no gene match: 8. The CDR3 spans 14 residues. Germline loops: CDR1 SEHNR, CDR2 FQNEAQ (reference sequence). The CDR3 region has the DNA TGTGCCAGCAGCTTACAGGGGGCCCGGTCGGAACTGTTTTTT. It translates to CASSLQGARSELFF.

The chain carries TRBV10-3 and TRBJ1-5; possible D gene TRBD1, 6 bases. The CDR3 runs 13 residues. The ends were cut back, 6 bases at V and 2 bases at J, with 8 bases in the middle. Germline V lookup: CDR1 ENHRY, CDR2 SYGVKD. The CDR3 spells CAISSGGNQPQHF. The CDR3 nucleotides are TGTGCCATCAGCTCAGGGGGCAATCAGCCCCAGCATTTT.

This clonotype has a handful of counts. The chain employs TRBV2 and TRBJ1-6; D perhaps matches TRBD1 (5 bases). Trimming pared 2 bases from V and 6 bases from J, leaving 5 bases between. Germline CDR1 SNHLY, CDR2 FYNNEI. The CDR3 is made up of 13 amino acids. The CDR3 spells CASSEQGNSPLHF. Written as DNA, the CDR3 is TGTGCCAGCAGTGAACAGGGTAATTCACCCCTCCACTTT.

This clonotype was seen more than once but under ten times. Here the CDR3 DNA reads TGTGCCAGCAGCTTAGATGGCTCCTCGATGGGAGAGACCCAGTACTTC. It specifies CASSLDGSSMGETQYF. The V and J genes are TRBV7-2 and TRBJ2-5; no clear D gene. This CDR3 contains 16 residues. V lost 1 base, J lost 4 bases, and 16 bases lay in between. In germline, CDR1 is SGHTA, CDR2 FQGNSA. Filled out from reference TRBV7-2 and TRBJ2-5, the complete variable domain reads GAGVSQSPSNKVTEKGKDVELRCDPISGHTALYWYRQSLGQGLEFLIYFQGNSAPDKSGLPSDRFSAERTGGSVSTLTIQRTQQEDSAVYLCASSLDGSSMGETQYFGPGTRLLVL.

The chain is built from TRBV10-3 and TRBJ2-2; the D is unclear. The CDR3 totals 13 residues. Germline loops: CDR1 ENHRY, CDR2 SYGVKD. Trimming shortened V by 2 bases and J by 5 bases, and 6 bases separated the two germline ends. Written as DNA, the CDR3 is TGTGCCATCAGTGAGGGACGGACCGGGGAGCTGTTTTTT. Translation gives CAISEGRTGELFF.